Listed below are T cell receptor beta chains from one sample, sequenced in a study of blood T cell repertoires in COVID-19. Here immunoSEQ multiplex PCR was the method, and the copy in TCRdb shows in-frame clones only, minus some. The table records roughly 240,000 clones, 70% to 85% of them present only once. Specimen: peripheral blood. The receptor source for this set is a man aged 40-49 years who had recovered from COVID-19. The CDR3 runs from the conserved cysteine through the conserved F or W. Fields, in order: V gene, CDR3 length, clone size, J gene, D gene, CDR3 protein, CDR3 DNA. The D gene is left open where the match is weak. Some rows mark clone size as missing; the rest say once, few, many or name a class of expanded clone.

TRBV6-6	13	-	TRBJ1-1	-	CASRREGFTEAFF	TGTGCCAGCAGAAGAGAGGGTTTCACTGAAGCTTTCTTT
TRBV5-1	15	-	TRBJ2-2	TRBD2	CASSLVRGGTGELFF	TGCGCCAGCAGCTTGGTACGGGGGGGCACCGGGGAGCTGTTTTTT
TRBV7-8	17	-	TRBJ2-3	-	CASSLSPRSDSTDTQYF	TGTGCCAGCAGCTTATCCCCACGGAGTGATAGCACAGATACGCAGTATTTT
TRBV18	16	few	TRBJ2-3	-	CASSTGTEGSTDTQYF	TGTGCCAGCTCAACGGGGACGGAGGGCAGCACAGATACGCAGTATTTT
TRBV7-2	13	-	TRBJ2-3	-	CASTPSRADTQYF	TGTGCCAGCACCCCCAGCAGGGCAGATACGCAGTATTTT
TRBV9	13	-	TRBJ2-5	-	CASSVGVIETQYF	TGTGCCAGCAGCGTGGGAGTGATAGAGACCCAGTACTTC
TRBV12-5	12	-	TRBJ1-3	-	CASGSEGNTIYF	TGTGCTAGTGGTTCCGAGGGAAACACCATATATTTT
TRBV7-2	15	-	TRBJ2-2	-	CASSQGAFFTGELFF	TGTGCCAGCAGCCAAGGGGCGTTTTTCACCGGGGAGCTGTTTTTT
TRBV7-2	17	-	TRBJ2-3	TRBD2	CASSLSWGLAGADTQYF	TGTGCCAGCAGCTTAAGCTGGGGACTAGCGGGAGCAGATACGCAGTATTTT
TRBV5-1	14	-	TRBJ2-3	TRBD2	CASSVGGGVDTQYF	TGCGCCAGCAGCGTAGGCGGGGGTGTAGATACGCAGTATTTT
TRBV4-1	16	-	TRBJ2-7	TRBD2	CASSQEPGLAGYEQYF	TGCGCCAGCAGCCAAGAGCCAGGACTAGCGGGATACGAGCAGTACTTC
TRBV11-3	13	-	TRBJ2-3	-	CASSLGTGDTQYF	TGTGCCAGCAGCTTAGGAACGGGGGATACGCAGTATTTT
TRBV6-2/TRBV6-3	15	-	TRBJ1-2	-	CASSYSGPANYGYTF	TGTGCCAGCAGTTATTCAGGCCCTGCTAACTATGGCTACACCTTC
TRBV9	14	-	TRBJ1-2	TRBD1	CASSPRGTGSGYTF	TGTGCCAGCAGCCCACGTGGGACAGGAAGTGGCTACACCTTC
TRBV6-1	16	-	TRBJ2-3	TRBD1	CASSGPGQWGTDTQYF	TGTGCCAGCAGTGGCCCGGGACAGTGGGGCACAGATACGCAGTATTTT
TRBV15	15	many	TRBJ2-3	TRBD2	CATTQGRGGTDTQYF	TGTGCCACCACACAAGGCCGGGGGGGCACAGATACGCAGTATTTT
TRBV7-2	14	-	TRBJ2-3	-	CASTALTSTDTQYF	TGTGCCAGCACCGCTCTTACTAGCACAGATACGCAGTATTTT
TRBV30	13	-	TRBJ1-5	-	CAWAPDRNQPQHF	TGTGCCTGGGCCCCCGATCGGAATCAGCCCCAGCATTTT
TRBV6-2/TRBV6-3	14	-	TRBJ2-5	-	CASSYRYSQETQYF	TGTGCCAGCAGTTACCGTTACAGCCAAGAGACCCAGTACTTC
TRBV10-3	15	-	TRBJ2-7	-	CAISDSAGATYEQYF	TGTGCCATCAGTGACTCTGCGGGGGCTACCTACGAGCAGTACTTC
TRBV7-9	15	once	TRBJ2-3	-	CASSPRGRMADTQYF	TGTGCCAGCTCACCAAGGGGGAGAATGGCAGATACGCAGTATTTT
TRBV7-2	14	-	TRBJ2-1	-	CASSNRRTYNEQFF	TGTGCCAGCAGCAACCGGAGGACCTACAATGAGCAGTTCTTC